These T cell receptor beta chains were read from a single sample in a study of OX40 agonist ivuxolimab in advanced cancers. The assay was immunoSEQ multiplex PCR, and TCRdb's table has in-frame clones only and misses some. This table holds about 49,000 clones, approximately 79% found once. The sequenced sample was CD4+ or CD8+ T cells sorted from blood, obtained in a trial of the OX40 agonist ivuxolimab. Receptors were obtained from an adult with an advanced solid tumor such as melanoma, head and neck, liver or kidney cancer. Each CDR3 is given with its conserved first and last residue. A D gene is named only where the DNA matches it firmly. Clone size appears in some rows only: once, few, many, or a class for an expanded clone.

cdr3_nt	cdr3_aa	clone_size	v_call	cdr3_length	j_call	d_call
TGTGCCAGCAGTAGGACGGTGTCTTCCTACGAGCAGTACTTC	CASSRTVSSYEQYF	-	TRBV6-5	14	TRBJ2-7	-
TGTGCCAGCAGCCCCCGAACCTCTGGGGCCAACGTCCTGACTTTC	CASSPRTSGANVLTF	once	TRBV7-9	15	TRBJ2-6	-
TGTGCCAGCAGCGTAGTCGCAGCGGGAGATACGCAGTATTTT	CASSVVAAGDTQYF	-	TRBV9	14	TRBJ2-3	-
TGTGCCAGCAGGTTAGCGGGGGGGCCTTTCGAGCAGTACTTC	CASRLAGGPFEQYF	-	TRBV6-9	14	TRBJ2-7	TRBD2
TGTGCCAGCAGTTTATCCCGACAGCCTGTAAGAGAGACCCAGTACTTC	CASSLSRQPVRETQYF	-	TRBV27	16	TRBJ2-5	-
TGTGCCAGCAGCTTCGGGAGGGCCTTAACCGGGGAGCTGTTTTTT	CASSFGRALTGELFF	once	TRBV7-2	15	TRBJ2-2	TRBD2
TGTGCCAGCAGCTTAAGGGCAGGGCACAAGATCGGCCAAGAGACCCAGTACTTC	CASSLRAGHKIGQETQYF	-	TRBV7-9	18	TRBJ2-5	-
TGTGCCAGCTCAGGGGGATTTACAGGGAACTCCTACGAGCAGTACTTC	CASSGGFTGNSYEQYF	-	TRBV18	16	TRBJ2-7	-
TGTGCCAGCAGCCCCGGGCCCTTGAACACTGAAGCTTTCTTT	CASSPGPLNTEAFF	-	TRBV11-3	14	TRBJ1-1	-
TGTGCCAGCAGCAAGGGGGGGGTTTACAGCCCCCAGCATTTT	CASSKGGVYSPQHF	-	TRBV7-9	14	TRBJ1-5	-
TGTGCCAGTAGTATAGGGGGGGGGAGCACAGATACGCAGTATTTT	CASSIGGGSTDTQYF	-	TRBV19	15	TRBJ2-3	TRBD2
TGTGCCAGCAGTTTACGGAGGACTAGTGGCGGGCAAGAGACCCAGTACTTC	CASSLRRTSGGQETQYF	-	TRBV27	17	TRBJ2-5	TRBD2
TGTGCCAGCAGCTTAGTGGATAACACTGAAGCTTTCTTT	CASSLVDNTEAFF	-	TRBV7-9	13	TRBJ1-1	-
TGTGCCAGCTCACCAGCGGGGCTAATATACTACGAGCAGTACTTC	CASSPAGLIYYEQYF	-	TRBV18	15	TRBJ2-7	-
TGTGCCAGCAGCGGGGGGACATTTGGGAATTCACCCCTCCACTTT	CASSGGTFGNSPLHF	-	TRBV9	15	TRBJ1-6	-
TGTGCCACTCCATTCGGGACAGGGAGCTACAATGAGCAGTTCTTC	CATPFGTGSYNEQFF	-	TRBV6-1	15	TRBJ2-1	TRBD1
TGTGCCAGCAGCCCCGGACCCAATGAGCAGTTCTTC	CASSPGPNEQFF	-	TRBV28	12	TRBJ2-1	-
TGCAGCGTGCAACCATTGGGGGTCTTCCTCAACACTGAAGCTTTCTTT	CSVQPLGVFLNTEAFF	-	TRBV29-1	16	TRBJ1-1	-
TGTGCCACCAGCAGAGACTTACAGGGCCCTATTGGCTACACCTTC	CATSRDLQGPIGYTF	-	TRBV15	15	TRBJ1-2	-
TGTGCCAGCAGTTTAAATAGCGGGAGGGGGAGCTCCTACAATGAGCAGTTCTTC	CASSLNSGRGSSYNEQFF	few	TRBV27	18	TRBJ2-1	TRBD2
TGTGCCAGCAGTTCATACTCTACAGGGGGGAGCAATCAGCCCCAGCATTTT	CASSSYSTGGSNQPQHF	-	TRBV27	17	TRBJ1-5	TRBD1
TGTGCCAGCAGCTTAACCACCAGCGAGGAGACCCAGTACTTC	CASSLTTSEETQYF	-	TRBV11-3	14	TRBJ2-5	-
TGTGCCAGTAGTCAGGGTATCGGTCAGCCCCAGCATTTT	CASSQGIGQPQHF	-	TRBV19	13	TRBJ1-5	-
TGTGCCAGCAGTTTCCAGGGCTACGAGCAGTACTTC	CASSFQGYEQYF	-	TRBV28	12	TRBJ2-7	-
TGTGCCAGCAGAACAGGGGTCATATCCCAGCCCCAGCATTTT	CASRTGVISQPQHF	-	TRBV6-1	14	TRBJ1-5	TRBD1
TGTGCCAGCAGTGATGTAGGGGCAACTAATGAAAAACTGTTTTTT	CASSDVGATNEKLFF	-	TRBV25-1	15	TRBJ1-4	-
TGCGCCAGCAGCAGAGAAGGACTAGAAACCACCGGGGAGCTGTTTTTT	CASSREGLETTGELFF	-	TRBV5-1	16	TRBJ2-2	TRBD2
TGTGCCAGCAGTTTTACCAGGGGCGAGCAGTACTTC	CASSFTRGEQYF	-	TRBV6-5	12	TRBJ2-7	-
TGTGCCAGTAACATACGGGGGACCGGGGAGCTGTTTTTT	CASNIRGTGELFF	few	TRBV19	13	TRBJ2-2	-
TGTGCCAGCAGCTTACAACAGGGAGGTTCTAATGAAAAACTGTTTTTT	CASSLQQGGSNEKLFF	-	TRBV5-6	16	TRBJ1-4	-
TGTGCCAGTAGTACCGGGACAGGGGGTTCAAACATTCAGTACTTC	CASSTGTGGSNIQYF	few	TRBV19	15	TRBJ2-4	TRBD1
TGCGCCAGCAGCCGGGACATCATGTCTGGGGCCAACGTCCTGACTTTC	CASSRDIMSGANVLTF	few	TRBV5-1	16	TRBJ2-6	-
TGTGCCAGCAGCTTATGGGGAGAGGATACGCAGTATTTT	CASSLWGEDTQYF	-	TRBV7-9	13	TRBJ2-3	-
TGTGCCAGCATGGGGGGAGGTAATGAAAAACTGTTTTTT	CASMGGGNEKLFF	few	TRBV28	13	TRBJ1-4	-
TGTGCCAGCAGCAGCAGGGTTTTAGAGCAGTACTTC	CASSSRVLEQYF	-	TRBV5-8	12	TRBJ2-7	-
TGTGCCAGCCGGACAGGGGGCCCCAATCAGCCCCAGCATTTT	CASRTGGPNQPQHF	-	TRBV27	14	TRBJ1-5	TRBD1
TGTGCCAGCAGTTCACAGGGGGCGCTGGGGTCACCCCTCCACTTT	CASSSQGALGSPLHF	-	TRBV7-2	15	TRBJ1-6	TRBD1
TGTGCCAGCAGCACCCTACAGGGGCAGTCTGGGGCCAACGTCCTGACTTTC	CASSTLQGQSGANVLTF	-	TRBV14	17	TRBJ2-6	TRBD1
TGTGCCAGCAGCCTAGCAGGGGGCGAGCAGTACTTC	CASSLAGGEQYF	-	TRBV11-2	12	TRBJ2-7	TRBD1
TGCGCCAGCAGCTTTCAGGGGACCGCCTACAATGAGCAGTTCTTC	CASSFQGTAYNEQFF	-	TRBV5-1	15	TRBJ2-1	-
TGTGCCTGGGGACTAGCGGGAACAGAGACCCAGTACTTC	CAWGLAGTETQYF	-	TRBV30	13	TRBJ2-5	TRBD2
TGCAGCATACGGGGGGTGTCCTACAATGAGCAGTTCTTC	CSIRGVSYNEQFF	-	TRBV29-1	13	TRBJ2-1	TRBD2
TGTGCCAGCAGCTTACACGGACAGGGGCCCTACGAGCAGTACTTC	CASSLHGQGPYEQYF	-	TRBV11-2	15	TRBJ2-7	TRBD1
TGTGCCAGCACCCTCGGAGGGGCGCGGGGCTACACCTTC	CASTLGGARGYTF	few	TRBV5-4	13	TRBJ1-2	-
TGTGCCAGCAGCTTACCTTTACAGCGAAACATTCAGTACTTC	CASSLPLQRNIQYF	-	TRBV7-2	14	TRBJ2-4	-
TGTGCCAGTAGTATTGGGGGAGGGGCCCCCCTCGAGCAGTACTTC	CASSIGGGAPLEQYF	few	TRBV19	15	TRBJ2-7	TRBD2
TGTGCCAGCAGCCAAGATCCGGAGGAGACCCAGTACTTC	CASSQDPEETQYF	few	TRBV4-2	13	TRBJ2-5	-
TGCGCCAGCAGCTTGGAGGGGCGGGGAGAGACCCAGTACTTC	CASSLEGRGETQYF	-	TRBV5-1	14	TRBJ2-5	-
TGTGCCAGCAGTTTTGGCGCCTTCGGGACAGATAGCAATCAGCCCCAGCATTTT	CASSFGAFGTDSNQPQHF	-	TRBV28	18	TRBJ1-5	TRBD1
TGTGCCAGCAGCCGAGCAGGGTCAGAGACCCAGTACTTC	CASSRAGSETQYF	-	TRBV7-2	13	TRBJ2-5	-
TGTGCCTGGAGTTTGACCATTAGCAATCAGCCCCAGCATTTT	CAWSLTISNQPQHF	-	TRBV30	14	TRBJ1-5	-